A single sample is the source of the 5 T cell receptor beta chains below, sequenced in a study of blood T cell repertoires in COVID-19. Generated by immunoSEQ multiplex PCR, the TCRdb table keeps only in-frame clones and is missing some. The sample consists of approximately 470,000 clones, around 90% of them appearing once. Input material: PBMCs or T cells enriched from blood (not recorded which). Receptors were obtained from a woman between 18 and 30 years old who had recovered from COVID-19.

The chain couples TRBV11-2 to TRBJ2-3; 7 positions match TRBD2. Unmatched junction bases numbered 10, after V lost 4 bases and J lost 3 bases. The CDR3 sequence is 16 residues long. In germline, CDR1 is SGHAT, CDR2 FQNNGV. CDR3 in amino acids: CASSYKAGPTTDTQYF. The CDR3, as DNA: TGTGCCAGCAGCTACAAAGCGGGGCCCACTACAGATACGCAGTATTTT. The full variable domain, in which reference TRBV11-2 and TRBJ2-3 provide the parts outside the CDR3, is EAGVAQSPRYKIIEKRQSVAFWCNPISGHATLYWYQQILGQGPKLLIQFQNNGVVDDSQLPKDRFSAERLKGVDSTLKIQPAKLEDSAVYLCASSYKAGPTTDTQYFGPGTRLTVL.

This chain connects TRBV5-6 to TRBJ1-2, with 7 bases aligning to TRBD1. Losses at the gene ends were 4 bases for V and 7 bases for J; bases not matched to a gene: 10. The CDR3 has 14 residues. Germline V lookup: CDR1 SGHDT, CDR2 YYEEEE. In nucleotides, the CDR3 is TGTGCCAGCAGCGTCGACAGGGTCTCGCGTGGCTACACCTTC. This encodes CASSVDRVSRGYTF.

This clone was seen a single time. V gene TRBV27 combines with J gene TRBJ2-7, with TRBD1 as a possible D gene (6 bases). V was clipped by 4 bases and J by 7 bases, with 17 bases between them. Germline V gene sequence: CDR1 MNHEY, CDR2 SMNVEV (reference sequence). This CDR3 has 14 residues. CDR3 in DNA: TGTGCCAGCAGTTCCCGGACAGAGCCCTGGGAGCAGTACTTC. This sequence encodes CASSSRTEPWEQYF.

A remark on this clone: Additional DNA sequences in this sample encode the identical CDR3. V is TRBV27 and J is TRBJ1-2, with 7 bases aligning to TRBD1. The CDR3 is 12 amino acids. Germline-derived CDR1 and CDR2 are MNHEY and SMNVEV (reference sequence). V lost 6 bases to trimming and J lost 4 bases; unmatched junction nucleotides: 2. CDR3 protein: CASSAGGYGYTF. CDR3 nucleotide sequence: TGTGCCAGCAGCGCAGGGGGCTATGGCTACACCTTC.

CDR3 protein: CASSQDLRIYGYTF. The CDR3 nucleotides read TGTGCCAGCAGCCAAGATTTGAGAATCTATGGCTACACCTTC. V usage is TRBV3-1 (or the pseudogene TRBV3-2) and J usage is TRBJ1-2; D uncertain. Trimming cost V 0 bases and J 4 bases, with 9 bases left between them. Looked up from germline, CDR1 is LGHDT and CDR2 is YNNKEL (reference sequence). This CDR3 region has 14 residues.